The clone carrying this T cell receptor (beta chain) appeared a few times. Its antigen is unidentified. The donors comprised healthy bone marrow donors. CDR1 MRHNA and CDR2 SNTAGT come from the germline V gene. There are 16 residues in the CDR3. V was pared by 2 bases and J by 4 bases, with 7 bases of the junction left unmatched. The data derive from a study of cytomegalovirus exposure and HLA in healthy donors. The study's findings and limits: A later analysis linked around 15,000 TCR beta sequences to HLA alleles at 0.05 false discovery rate. A link between a missense DCLRE1C variant and TCR beta V- and J-gene trimming emerged from a later analysis.

PCR primers comprised 60 Vbeta and 13 Jbeta primers. Here immunoSEQ multiplex PCR was the method, and the copy in TCRdb shows in-frame clones only, minus some. The sample records 140,000 to 150,000 clones, less than 10% being singletons. The chain joins TRBV6-4 to TRBJ2-1; 8 nucleotides align to TRBD2. This clonotype was obtained from a man in his fifties in good health and CMV-seronegative. Sequencing was performed on PBMCs. The DNA for the CDR3 is TGTGCCAGCAGTGACGAGGGTAGCGGGGAATACAATGAGCAGTTCTTC. Translation: CASSDEGSGEYNEQFF.